This TCR beta chain was obtained from a study of T cells in Graves' hyperthyroidism and ophthalmopathy. In the study overall: Peripheral blood specimens were obtained at initial diagnosis, prior to any treatment.

The V gene's germline CDR1 is KGHSH and CDR2 LQKENI. With 3 bases clipped from V and 8 bases from J, the junction kept 19 bases outside the gene matches. The CDR3 covers 18 residues. In this sample, this clonotype turned up a few times. Researchers took RNA transcripts and amplified the TCR beta CDR3 regions from them. HTBI primers were employed in a first-round RT-PCR of the TCR CDR3. TCRdb called the multiplex PCR reads again in MiXCR, with one record for every CDR3 protein. The table lists some 180,000 distinct CDR3 sequences, roughly a sixth of them singletons, with roughly 55% in the top ten. The sample consisted of blood. V gene TRBV18 combines with J gene TRBJ2-1, with 7 bases matching TRBD1. This TCR was recovered from a woman aged 50 to 60 with Graves' hyperthyroidism. The CDR3 DNA reads TGTGCCAGCTCACCCTTGACCCCGTGGCAGGGGGACACCGATGAGCAGTTCTTC. Its protein product is CASSPLTPWQGDTDEQFF.